This passage covers 20 T cell receptor beta chains from one sample sequenced in a study of shared clonotypes between healthy human individuals (dated by TCRdb to 2018 to 2021). Preparation of the library involved the immunoSEQ multiplex PCR assay. TCRdb took this table from immuneACCESS and kept in-frame rearrangements with V and J called. Such tables lack part of the clones; where checked against another copy, unresolved V genes explain under half of the gap, and the rest is unexplained. This sample has 450,000 to 500,000 clones in its table, and 81% of those were observed once. Roughly an eighth of the sample belongs to the ten largest clones. The sample was PBMCs. The receptor source for this set is a middle-aged woman in good health. Some clones in this sample may be carry-over from other donors' samples.

CDR3: CASSKPFGGQVNTEAFF. In DNA form, the CDR3 reads TGTGCCAGCAGCAAACCGTTCGGGGGACAGGTGAACACTGAAGCTTTCTTT. The chain combines TRBV21-1 with TRBJ1-1; the DNA was not used to check the table's D call, TRBD1. TRBV21-1 corresponds to a pseudogene. The CDR3 runs 17 residues.

This clone came up a few times. J is TRBJ2-7 and V is TRBV14; tentative D call: TRBD1 (6 bases). Between the trimmed V and J ends, which lost 0 bases and 4 bases, there was a span of 22 bases. Germline V CDR1 and CDR2: SGHDN, FVKESK. This CDR3 contains 18 residues. This CDR3 is CASSQDIGETGRGYEQYF. CDR3 coding DNA: TGTGCCAGCAGCCAAGATATCGGCGAGACGGGAAGGGGGTACGAGCAGTACTTC.

This clone was found once. The chain combines TRBV7-2 with TRBJ2-6; the match to TRBD1 covers 9 bases. With V trimmed by 5 bases and J by 0 bases, 11 bases remained unmatched. There are 19 residues in the CDR3. The germline V gene encodes CDR1 SGHTA and CDR2 FQGNSA. CDR3 amino acids: CASSPRARTGVSGANVLTF. As DNA, the CDR3 is TGTGCCAGCAGCCCCCGGGCCCGGACAGGGGTCTCTGGGGCCAACGTCCTGACTTTC.

The V and J genes are TRBV6-6 and TRBJ1-4; TRBD1 matches at 8 bases. Germline CDR1 is MNHNY and CDR2 is SVGAGI (reference sequence). J was trimmed by 8 bases and V by 6 bases; bases with no gene match: 8. This CDR3 is built from 14 residues. The CDR3: CASSRGQGGEKLFF. The CDR3 DNA is TGTGCCAGCAGCCGAGGACAGGGAGGGGAAAAACTGTTTTTT.

The chain is built from TRBV18 and TRBJ2-7, with a tentative D call TRBD2 (5 bases). The CDR3 covers 14 residues. Germline V gene lookup returns CDR1 KGHSH and CDR2 LQKENI. V lost 4 bases to trimming and J lost 0 bases, with 10 bases between them. CDR3: CASSRRGSSYEQYF. CDR3 coding DNA: TGTGCCAGCTCACGACGGGGTTCCTCCTACGAGCAGTACTTC.

The chain uses TRBV18 and TRBJ2-2, with TRBD2 matching 10 bases. J gave up 6 bases and V 2 bases, and 6 bases lay outside the gene matches. Germline V gene data show CDR1 as KGHSH and CDR2 as LQKENI. This CDR3 has 16 residues. The CDR3 region is CASSPGLAARAGELFF. The CDR3 DNA is TGTGCCAGCTCACCAGGACTAGCGGCGAGGGCCGGGGAGCTGTTTTTT.

This sequence joins TRBV7-9 and TRBJ2-1, with 9 bases matching TRBD2. There are 15 residues in the CDR3. Germline CDR1 and CDR2: SEHNR and FQNEAQ (reference sequence). Unmatched junction bases numbered 9, after V lost 5 bases and J lost 7 bases. The CDR3 protein is CASSSSGSSGNEQFF. The DNA of the CDR3 is TGTGCCAGCAGCAGTAGCGGGAGTTCTGGAAATGAGCAGTTCTTC.

The rearrangement links TRBV7-8 to TRBJ1-4; the match to TRBD1 covers 10 bases. V shed 1 base and J 9 bases; nucleotides not matched to a gene: 8. Germline values: CDR1 SGHVS, CDR2 FQNEAQ. The CDR3 runs to 16 residues. In DNA, the CDR3 is TGTGCCAGCAGCTTAGAGGGACAGGGGATTTCGAAAAAACTGTTTTTT. Translating it yields CASSLEGQGISKKLFF.

In this sample, this clone turned up once. The chain is built from TRBV27 and TRBJ1-5; D gene unclear. The V end lost 4 bases, the J end lost 4 bases, and 8 bases lay between the germline ends. The CDR3 sequence is 13 residues long. Per the germline V gene, CDR1 is MNHEY and CDR2 is SMNVEV (reference sequence). CDR3 region: CASSYLGNQPQHF. The CDR3 DNA follows: TGTGCCAGCAGTTATCTAGGAAATCAGCCCCAGCATTTT.

The chain employs TRBV4-3 and TRBJ2-5, with no clear D. The CDR3 has 15 residues. Germline CDR1 is LGHNA and CDR2 is YSLEER. V lost 1 base and J lost 2, with 11 bases in between. The DNA of the CDR3 is TGCGCCAGCAGCCAAGGGTGGGCGACTCAAGAGACCCAGTACTTC. It is translated as CASSQGWATQETQYF.

With regard to this clone: A read error likely explains this, since a far larger clone differs by one base. Other DNA sequences from this sample encode an identical CDR3 as well. The chain has TRBV4-1 and TRBJ2-1, with D possibly matching TRBD1 (6 bases). The CDR3 contains 14 residues. Germline lookup yields CDR1 MGHRA and CDR2 YSYEKL. Here the CDR3 DNA reads TGCGCCAGCAGCTCTGTGACAGGCTACAACGAGCAGTTCTTC. Its protein is CASSSVTGYNEQFF.

The chain couples TRBV5-6 to TRBJ1-1; D uncertain. The germline V gene encodes CDR1 SGHDT and CDR2 YYEEEE. Trimming pared 1 base from V and 5 bases from J, leaving 6 bases between. The CDR3 runs to 12 residues. CDR3 sequence (DNA): TGTGCCAGCAGCTTGTTGGGGACTGAAGCTTTCTTT. As protein: CASSLLGTEAFF.

This rearrangement joins TRBV29-1 to TRBJ2-7, with D perhaps matching TRBD1 or TRBD2 (5 bases each). V was cut by 5 bases and J by 2 bases, with 13 bases left in between. There are 13 residues in the CDR3. Germline CDR1 reads SQVTM; CDR2 reads ANQGSEA. CDR3: CSVIGASPYEQYF. CDR3 nucleotide sequence: TGCAGCGTTATCGGGGCCTCACCCTACGAGCAGTACTTC.

This clone was seen repeatedly, ten times or more. The CDR3 nucleotides read TGTGCCAGCAGTGAATGGGCAGGGGGCGCAGAGACCCAGTACTTC. Protein sequence: CASSEWAGGAETQYF. This chain links TRBV25-1 with TRBJ2-5; TRBD1 matches at 8 bases. The CDR3 is 15 amino acids. The junction had 5 bases not matched to a gene; V was cut back by 1 base and J by 4 bases. Germline assignment: CDR1 MGHDK and CDR2 SYGVNS.

Of note for this clone: Given a far larger clone just one base away, this is likely a sequencing read error. The rearrangement links TRBV29-1 to TRBJ1-2, with a weak D call TRBD1 (5 bases). Per germline, CDR1 SQVTM and CDR2 ANQGSEA. CDR3 size: 14 residues. Trimming took 6 bases from V and 0 from J, leaving 14 bases between them. The CDR3 bases are TGCAGCGTGCCAAGAGGGGAACCTAACTATGGCTACACCTTC. Amino acid sequence: CSVPRGEPNYGYTF.

This rearrangement joins TRBV5-5 to TRBJ2-7; 11 bases match TRBD2. Germline V gives CDR1 SGHKS, CDR2 YYEKEE (reference sequence). V gave up 2 bases and J gave up 6 bases; unmatched junction bases: 4. The CDR3 has 14 residues. The CDR3 DNA sequence: TGTGCCAGCAGCTTATTACTAGCGGGAGTCGAGCAGTACTTC. It is translated as CASSLLLAGVEQYF.

Here the CDR3 reads CASSGRQHYGYTF. As DNA, the CDR3 is TGTGCCAGCAGCGGACGACAGCACTATGGCTACACCTTC. The chain uses TRBV9 and TRBJ1-2; maybe TRBD1 (5 bases). Germline assignment: CDR1 SGDLS and CDR2 YYNGEE. The CDR3 has 13 residues. V shed 3 bases and J shed 3 bases, with 9 bases lying between them. The variable domain in full, with the rest retrieved from reference TRBV9 and TRBJ1-2, is DSGVTQTPKHLITATGQRVTLRCSPRSGDLSVYWYQQSLDQGLQFLIQYYNGEERAKGNILERFSAQQFPDLHSELNLSSLELGDSALYFCASSGRQHYGYTFGSGTRLTVV.

The rearrangement joins TRBV5-1 to TRBJ2-5; TRBD2 agrees at 7 bases. The germline CDR1 and CDR2 sequences are SGHRS and YFSETQ. The CDR3 runs to 16 residues. Trimming removed 4 bases from V and 2 bases from J; junction bases left unmatched: 11. In DNA, the CDR3 is TGCGCCAGCAGCCCCAGGACTAGACCCCTACAAGAGACCCAGTACTTC. Protein: CASSPRTRPLQETQYF.

The V call is TRBV7-3, the J call TRBJ2-2, with 10 positions matching TRBD2. Germline V gene sequence: CDR1 SGHTA, CDR2 FQGTGA. The CDR3 has 17 residues. V shed 5 bases and J 3 bases; nucleotides not matched to a gene: 9. This CDR3 reads CASSQTRTSGYTGELFF. CDR3 DNA sequence: TGTGCCAGCAGCCAAACAAGGACTAGCGGTTACACCGGGGAGCTGTTTTTT.

Turning to this clone: This likely traces to a read error, being one base from a far larger clone. The V call is TRBV5-6, the J call TRBJ2-2; perhaps TRBD1 as D (6 bases). CDR1 and CDR2 from the germline V gene are SGHDT and YYEEEE. CDR3 length: 16 residues. The V end lost 4 bases, the J end lost 4 bases, and 17 bases lay between the germline ends. DNA of the CDR3: TGTGCCAGCAGCCGCCTAACAGCCAGGGGCACCGGGGAGCTGTTTTTT. Translation: CASSRLTARGTGELFF. Drawing the rest from reference TRBV5-6 and TRBJ2-2, the complete variable domain is DAGVTQSPTHLIKTRGQQVTLRCSPKSGHDTVSWYQQALGQGPQFIFQYYEEEERQRGNFPDRFSGHQFPNYSSELNVNALLLGDSALYLCASSRLTARGTGELFFGEGSRLTVL.